The sample holds a few counts of the clone carrying this T cell receptor (beta chain). Its antigen remains unidentified. These data belong to a study of T-cell memory formation after mild COVID-19. TCRdb ran MiXCR on the 5' RACE reads and lists one entry per CDR3 protein. The table includes around 300,000 distinct CDR3 sequences, roughly an eighth detected once. Findings and caveats of the study: Second-wave clones that peaked on day 37 lacked confirmed SARS-CoV-2 specificity. Contracting clones, day 15 to 85, had balanced CD4/CD8, and later expanders favored CD4+.

In germline, CDR1 is MNHEY, CDR2 SVGEGT. J gave up 4 bases and V 6 bases, and 15 bases lay outside the gene matches. The CDR3 has 17 amino acids. Input material: PBMCs or a T cell subset sorted from them (not recorded which). The chain joins TRBV6-2 or TRBV6-3 to TRBJ1-5, with 7 nucleotides matching TRBD1. This TCR was recovered from a young man who had mild COVID-19 (a few samples of this study predate the infection). Cell type and time point are not known. This CDR3 reads CASRTYRGGLGNQPQHF. The CDR3 DNA reads as TGTGCCAGCAGAACCTACAGGGGAGGATTGGGGAATCAGCCCCAGCATTTT.